The rows below give T cell receptor beta chains drawn from one sample of a study of regulatory T cells in long-lasting Graves disease. TCRdb recomputed calls from the multiplex PCR reads with MiXCR, one row per CDR3 protein. The table records 400,000 to 500,000 distinct CDR3 sequences, 20% to 25% of them present only once. The sample was peripheral blood mononuclear cells (PBMCs), taken when the disease was refractory, from a patient treated with antithyroid drugs. These receptors were taken from a female donor with Graves disease. Both conserved end residues are trimmed from each CDR3.

>TRBJ2-3|TRBV7-2
ASSLGPRGSTDTQY
>TRBJ1-1|TRBV28
ASSLVEVGKAF
>TRBJ1-2|TRBV7-9
ASSLGHPRDYGYT
>TRBJ2-2|TRBV11-2
ASSPLPGQGTTGELF
>TRBJ1-1|TRBV20-1
SASTPRMNTEAF
>TRBJ2-3|TRBV24-1
ATSDFPTDTQY
>TRBJ2-7|TRBV27
ASSVGGSTSYEQY
>TRBJ1-5|TRBV3-1
ASSHSDRGNQPQH
>TRBJ2-3|TRBV7-3
ASSLGTGADTQY
>TRBJ1-4|TRBV7-9
ASSSGQFATNEKLF
>TRBJ2-5|TRBV10-3
AIRRVPGGDQETQY
>TRBJ2-7|TRBV11-2
ASSLGLAGGPRYEQY
>TRBJ1-1|TRBV20-1
SARLRGSNTEAF
>TRBJ1-4|TRBV7-8
ASSLGGTGDATNEKLF
>TRBJ1-2|TRBV20-1
SARWDRWGYT
>TRBJ1-1|TRBV3-1
ASSQGGMGITEAF
>TRBJ1-6|TRBV15
ATSRDHTGDSPLH
>TRBJ2-1|TRBV27
ATTGAPYNEQF
>TRBJ2-3|TRBV2
ASSGLTSGIGSTDTQY
>TRBJ2-2|TRBV19
ASSGSGSVGELF
>TRBJ1-2|TRBV4-2
ASRAGGEGYGYT
>TRBJ1-6|TRBV6-1
AITGTSSYNSPLH
>TRBJ1-5|TRBV7-2
ASSLDRSYWAPQH